One T cell receptor beta chain is described in this entry. As yet, its antigen is unknown. These data belong to a study of cytomegalovirus exposure and HLA in healthy donors. Regarding the study as a whole: In the 120 or so validation repertoires, more than 85% of cluster scores exceeded 0, per a later analysis. TCR sequences were mostly rare, though some public TCRs occurred in many donors.

Only in-frame clones appear in the TCRdb table, and some are missing; sequencing was by immunoSEQ multiplex PCR. The data contain under 100,000 clones, around 96% of them singletons. Sequenced input: PBMCs. The sequence derives from a young man in good health and CMV-seronegative.

CDR3 amino acids: CASGVGRDYSNQPQHF. The CDR3, as DNA: TGCGCCAGTGGGGTGGGCCGGGACTATAGCAATCAGCCCCAGCATTTT. The chain employs TRBV10-2 and TRBJ1-5, with D perhaps matching TRBD1 (5 bases). Per germline, CDR1 WSHSY and CDR2 SAAADI. The CDR3 spans 16 residues. The germline V and J ends were trimmed by 9 bases and 0 bases, with 18 bases remaining between them.